This T cell receptor beta chain was identified during a study of cytomegalovirus exposure and HLA in healthy donors. V was cut by 7 bases and J by 5 bases, with 14 bases left in between. The germline V gene encodes CDR1 MDHEN and CDR2 SYDVKM. The CDR3 has 14 residues. The PCR made use of 60 Vbeta and 13 Jbeta primers. Using immunoSEQ multiplex PCR, the repertoire was profiled, and TCRdb retains in-frame clones only, with some absent. The sample consists of about 190,000 clones, 75% to 90% of them appearing once. Turning to this clone: Antigen specificity is unknown.

Whole-study results and caveats: In vitro data verified a few CMV-associated chains as specific for CMV antigens.

This clonotype originated in a man aged 25 to 45 in good health and CMV-seronegative. Sequences were obtained from PBMCs. This chain links TRBV28 with TRBJ1-4; D remains ambiguous. As DNA, the CDR3 is TGTGCCAGCACCTTGGGCCAGCCCAATGAAAAACTGTTTTTT. It codes for CASTLGQPNEKLFF.